Following are 15 T cell receptor beta chains from one sample sequenced in a study of response to subunit inactivated influenza vaccine. TCRdb fed the RT-PCR reads into MiXCR, producing one record per CDR3 protein. Among around 200,000 distinct CDR3 sequences listed, around 8.8% were seen once. This specimen consisted of non-naive T cells sorted from PBMCs, obtained on the day of vaccination. Receptors were obtained from a man aged 50 or older who received an inactivated influenza vaccine.

This clonotype was found many times. The V gene is TRBV20-1, the J gene TRBJ2-1, with D possibly being TRBD2 (6 bases). Trimming took off 6 bases at V and 11 bases at J, with 14 bases between the two ends. The CDR3 totals 11 residues. Germline CDR1 is DFQATT and CDR2 is SNEGSKA (reference sequence). This CDR3 reads CSAQKGGKQFF. The CDR3 bases are TGCAGTGCCCAGAAGGGAGGAAAGCAGTTCTTC.

At least ten counts were recorded for this clonotype. The rearrangement uses TRBV20-1 and TRBJ1-5; D is undetermined. Trimming left V 3 bases short and J 2 bases short, with 8 bases between. CDR1 is DFQATT and CDR2 is SNEGSKA in the germline V gene (reference sequence). The CDR3 runs to 13 residues. CDR3 DNA: TGCAGTGCTAGGGAATCGGGCAATCAGCCCCAGCATTTT. Amino acid sequence: CSARESGNQPQHF.

Ten or more counts support this clonotype. The V and J genes are TRBV18 and TRBJ1-2; perhaps TRBD1 as D (5 bases). The CDR3 has 17 amino acids. CDR1 is KGHSH and CDR2 is LQKENI in the germline V gene. The V gene lost 3 bases and the J gene lost 4 bases, with 21 bases spanning the gap. Written as DNA, the CDR3 is TGTGCCAGCTCACCCCAATCGACAGCCCCGGGAAGCTATGGCTACACCTTC. This translates into CASSPQSTAPGSYGYTF. The full variable domain, its missing parts supplied by reference TRBV18 and TRBJ1-2, is NAGVMQNPRHLVRRRGQEARLRCSPMKGHSHVYWYRQLPEEGLKFMVYLQKENIIDESGMPKERFSAEFPKEGPSILRIQQVVRGDSAAYFCASSPQSTAPGSYGYTFGSGTRLTVV.

A few counts support this clonotype. The V call is TRBV13, the J call TRBJ2-5, with D tentatively TRBD2 (6 bases). Germline values: CDR1 PRHDT, CDR2 FYEKMQ (reference sequence). This CDR3 is 14 amino acids long. Trimming took 3 bases from V and 5 from J, leaving 13 bases between them. The CDR3 nucleotides read TGTGCCAGCAGCTTTCGGGGACTTAGGGAGACCCAGTACTTC. Protein sequence: CASSFRGLRETQYF.

This clonotype was seen a handful of times. This rearrangement joins TRBV12-3 or TRBV12-4 to TRBJ1-1; TRBD1 might be the D (5 bases). V was clipped by 5 bases and J by 10 bases, with 17 bases between them. The CDR3 is 13 amino acids. CDR3 region: CASSPTGALVAFF. The CDR3 DNA is TGTGCCAGCAGTCCGACTGGGGCTTTGGTAGCTTTCTTT.

Only a few counts were recorded for this clonotype. This chain connects TRBV6-2 or TRBV6-3 to TRBJ2-7; 9 bases match TRBD1. V shed 4 bases and J 2 bases; nucleotides not matched to a gene: 3. The V gene's germline CDR1 is MNHEY and CDR2 SVGEGT. The CDR3 extends over 14 amino acids. The CDR3 spells CASSWGQGPYEQYF. The CDR3 nucleotides read TGTGCCAGCAGTTGGGGACAGGGTCCCTACGAGCAGTACTTC.

The V call is TRBV27, the J call TRBJ2-7, with D possibly called TRBD1 or TRBD2 (7 bases each). The V end lost 0 bases, the J end lost 5 bases, and 11 bases lay between the germline ends. Looked up from germline, CDR1 is MNHEY and CDR2 is SMNVEV (reference sequence). CDR3 length: 14 residues. DNA of the CDR3: TGTGCCAGCAGTTTATCGGCAGGGGGGGACGAGCAGTACTTC. It is translated as CASSLSAGGDEQYF.

This clonotype appeared many times. The chain recombines TRBV5-1 with TRBJ1-2; 9 positions match TRBD1. The germline V gene encodes CDR1 SGHRS and CDR2 YFSETQ. V was pared by 4 bases and J by 7 bases, with 14 bases of the junction left unmatched. The CDR3 length is 16 residues. The CDR3 region has the DNA TGCGCCAGCAGCCCACTACAAACAGGGGGCGCCTTTGGCTACACCTTC. As protein: CASSPLQTGGAFGYTF.

Ten or more counts support this clonotype. The rearrangement uses TRBV5-1 and TRBJ2-5; tentative D call: TRBD2 (5 bases). From germline, CDR1 is SGHRS and CDR2 YFSETQ. This CDR3 region has 13 residues. V dropped 2 bases and J dropped 4 bases, with 9 bases sitting between them. In DNA, the CDR3 is TGCGCCAGCAGCTTTCCGGGGTCAGAGACCCAGTACTTC. The encoded protein is CASSFPGSETQYF.

J is TRBJ1-2 and V is TRBV7-2; D is ambiguous. CDR1 is SGHTA and CDR2 is FQGNSA in the germline V gene. V dropped 2 bases and J dropped 7 bases, with 14 bases sitting between them. This CDR3 comprises 14 residues. The CDR3 sequence: CASSLNGGPGGYTF. CDR3 nucleotide sequence: TGTGCCAGCAGCTTAAATGGAGGGCCTGGTGGCTACACCTTC. Combining the CDR3 with reference TRBV7-2 and TRBJ1-2 gives the whole variable domain GAGVSQSPSNKVTEKGKDVELRCDPISGHTALYWYRQSLGQGLEFLIYFQGNSAPDKSGLPSDRFSAERTGGSVSTLTIQRTQQEDSAVYLCASSLNGGPGGYTFGSGTRLTVV.

This clonotype was observed at least ten times. V usage is TRBV18 and J usage is TRBJ2-5; D is unresolved. Germline values: CDR1 KGHSH, CDR2 LQKENI. The CDR3 sequence is 13 residues long. V was cut by 1 base and J by 3 bases, with 6 bases left in between. Here the CDR3 reads CASSPRLKETQYF. Here the CDR3 DNA reads TGTGCCAGCTCACCACGTTTAAAAGAGACCCAGTACTTC.

This clonotype was found a few times. The J gene is TRBJ1-1, the V gene TRBV10-3; 7 bases map to TRBD1. Germline loops: CDR1 ENHRY, CDR2 SYGVKD. CDR3 length: 14 residues. Trimming cost V 3 bases and J 5 bases; bases outside gene matches: 6. The CDR3 is CAISERGRETEAFF. CDR3 bases: TGTGCCATCAGTGAAAGGGGGCGGGAGACTGAAGCTTTCTTT.

The chain joins TRBV4-2 to TRBJ2-7, with TRBD1 as a possible D gene (5 bases). Per germline, CDR1 LGHNA and CDR2 YNFKEQ. Between the trimmed V and J ends, which lost 4 bases and 5 bases, there was a span of 18 bases. The CDR3 spans 15 residues. The DNA for the CDR3 is TGTGCCAGCAGCCCCCGAGCCTCAGGGTCGGACGAGCAGTACTTC. Translated: CASSPRASGSDEQYF.

This clonotype was seen a few times. V and J are TRBV6-1 and TRBJ2-7; no clear D. The V gene's germline CDR1 is MNHNS and CDR2 SASEGT. CDR3 length: 12 amino acids. Trimming removed 7 bases at V and 2 bases at J, with 9 bases between. CDR3 in DNA: TGTGCCAGCACCCGAGAGACCTACGAGCAGTACTTC. Amino acid sequence: CASTRETYEQYF.

This clonotype was seen repeatedly, ten times or more. The V and J genes are TRBV5-1 and TRBJ1-1; 7 bases agree with TRBD1. Germline V gene sequence: CDR1 SGHRS, CDR2 YFSETQ. This CDR3 has 14 amino acids. The ends lost 4 bases at V and 5 bases at J; junction bases unmatched: 8. The CDR3 DNA reads as TGCGCCAGCAGCACGGGGACAGAAGGTACTGAAGCTTTCTTT. Translating it yields CASSTGTEGTEAFF.